A selection of T cell receptor beta chains follows, all from one sample in a study of shared clonotypes between healthy human individuals. TCRdb's copy holds only in-frame clones and misses some; the assay was immunoSEQ multiplex PCR. The data hold about 490,000 clones, with 70% to 80% observed a single time. Sequences were obtained from PBMCs. These receptors were obtained from a woman in her thirties or forties in good health. Some clones in this sample may be carry-over from other donors' samples. Each CDR3 is given with its conserved first and last residue. D genes are given only for firm matches. Clone size is given for some rows only: seen once, a few or many times, or a class if the clone is expanded.

clone size	CDR3 length	D gene	V gene	J gene	CDR3 protein	CDR3 DNA
.	15	.	TRBV6-5	TRBJ2-1	CASSYADSSYNEQFF	TGTGCCAGCAGTTACGCTGACAGTTCCTACAATGAGCAGTTCTTC
once	11	.	TRBV6-5	TRBJ2-7	CASSSETEQYF	TGTGCCAGCAGTTCCGAGACAGAGCAGTACTTC
.	16	.	TRBV9	TRBJ2-1	CASSVASNLPGNEQFF	TGTGCCAGCAGCGTAGCTTCTAACCTCCCTGGCAATGAGCAGTTCTTC
once	14	TRBD1	TRBV7-3	TRBJ1-4	CASSLDRANEKLFF	TGTGCCAGCAGCTTGGACAGGGCTAATGAAAAACTGTTTTTT
.	14	TRBD2	TRBV5-1	TRBJ2-7	CASSLGTSGYEQYF	TGCGCCAGCAGCTTGGGGACTAGCGGGTACGAGCAGTACTTC
few	13	TRBD1	TRBV27	TRBJ1-2	CASSRQGTRGYTF	TGTGCCAGCAGTCGACAGGGGACACGTGGCTACACCTTC
.	15	.	TRBV7-9	TRBJ2-3	CASNPGTLSTDTQYF	TGTGCCAGCAACCCCGGGACACTTAGCACAGATACGCAGTATTTT
.	16	TRBD2	TRBV27	TRBJ2-7	CASSHHRTSGLFEQYF	TGTGCCAGCAGCCACCATAGGACTAGCGGGCTCTTCGAGCAGTACTTC
once	15	.	TRBV27	TRBJ1-5	CASSFLGAVGQPQHF	TGTGCCAGCAGTTTTTTGGGGGCGGTAGGTCAGCCCCAGCATTTT
.	15	.	TRBV11-2	TRBJ1-1	CASSPDARDPTEAFF	TGTGCCAGCAGCCCGGACGCCCGAGATCCCACTGAAGCTTTCTTT
.	15	TRBD2	TRBV9	TRBJ2-1	CASSEGLAGALGQFF	TGTGCCAGCAGCGAAGGACTAGCGGGAGCACTGGGGCAGTTCTTC
few	13	.	TRBV7-2	TRBJ1-2	CASSLRRGEGYTF	TGTGCCAGCAGCTTACGGCGAGGAGAAGGCTACACCTTC
.	16	TRBD1	TRBV7-3	TRBJ1-1	CASSLGQGNVNTEAFF	TGTGCCAGCAGCCTCGGACAGGGTAATGTGAACACTGAAGCTTTCTTT